Below, one T cell receptor beta chain is given with its context. Trimming removed 0 bases at V and 5 bases at J, with 14 bases between. The CDR3 runs to 15 residues. Germline CDR1 SGHRS, CDR2 YFSETQ. This record comes from a study of T-cell memory formation after mild COVID-19. Constant-segment primers served in 5'RACE that generated TCR alpha and TCR beta cDNA libraries bearing sample barcodes and UMIs. One entry per CDR3 protein results from TCRdb running MiXCR on the 5' RACE reads. The table has roughly 610,000 distinct CDR3 sequences, approximately 15% seen once. The sequencing sample was made of PBMCs or a T cell subset sorted from them (not recorded which). The origin of this receptor is an adult woman who had mild COVID-19 (a few samples of this study predate the infection). Cell type and time point are not known. The chain combines TRBV5-1 with TRBJ2-5; no clear D. CDR3 sequence reads: CASSLAGSEWETQYF. The CDR3 coding sequence is TGCGCCAGCAGCTTGGCCGGCTCTGAATGGGAGACCCAGTACTTC.